The next 10 T cell receptor beta chains were all read from a single sample in a study of PD-L1 blockade in urothelial cancer. Some clones are missing from TCRdb's copy, which holds only in-frame ones; the method was immunoSEQ multiplex PCR. This table holds about 90,000 clones, around 78% found once. Documented time point: peripheral blood 6 weeks after treatment start. Sequenced material: PBMCs, taken around atezolizumab (anti-PD-L1) treatment. All receptors come from a man between 65 and 85 years old with urothelial cancer.

V is TRBV11-3 and J is TRBJ2-5, with 12 bases that match TRBD1. J lost 5 bases, V lost 1 base, and 5 bases had no gene match. CDR3 length: 16 residues. The germline V gene encodes CDR1 SGHNT and CDR2 YENEEA. In DNA, the CDR3 is TGTGCCAGCAGCTTAGGAGGGGGGACAGGGGGCGAGACCCAGTACTTC. Encoded protein: CASSLGGGTGGETQYF.

The chain links TRBV7-8 to TRBJ1-2; 10 bases line up with TRBD1. The germline V gene has CDR1 SGHVS and CDR2 FQNEAQ. This CDR3 comprises 14 residues. J was trimmed by 4 bases and V by 1 base; bases with no gene match: 0. This chain's CDR3 is CASSLGTGGYGYTF. CDR3 bases: TGTGCCAGCAGCTTAGGGACAGGGGGCTATGGCTACACCTTC.

This chain connects TRBV7-2 to TRBJ2-7, with 8 bases that match TRBD2. Germline V gene data show CDR1 as SGHTA and CDR2 as FQGNSA. This CDR3 has 14 residues. The V gene end was trimmed by 1 base and the J gene end by 3 bases; junction bases not matched to a gene: 2. The CDR3 DNA sequence: TGTGCCAGCAGCTTAGGGGCGGGGGGCTACGAGCAGTACTTC. Amino acid sequence: CASSLGAGGYEQYF.

The chain uses TRBV19 and TRBJ1-5; TRBD1 might be the D (5 bases). The CDR3 length is 15 residues. Deletions cut 1 base from V and 3 bases from J, with 10 bases between. Per the germline V gene, CDR1 is LNHDA and CDR2 is SQIVND (reference sequence). CDR3: CASSIAGNPNQPQHF. CDR3 DNA: TGTGCCAGTAGTATAGCAGGGAATCCCAATCAGCCCCAGCATTTT.

The rearrangement uses TRBV6-6 and TRBJ2-2, with TRBD1 matching 9 bases. This CDR3 has 14 amino acids. The J segment lost 5 bases and the V segment lost 7 bases, leaving 5 bases of the junction unmatched. Germline V gene sequence: CDR1 MNHNY, CDR2 SVGAGI (reference sequence). The CDR3, as DNA: TGTGCCAGCAACCACAGGGGGCGGACCGGGGAGCTGTTTTTT. Its protein is CASNHRGRTGELFF.

V and J are TRBV6-1 and TRBJ2-7, with 8 bases aligning to TRBD2. The CDR3 sequence is 15 residues long. J was trimmed by 0 bases and V by 3 bases; bases with no gene match: 4. Germline CDR1 and CDR2: MNHNS and SASEGT. The CDR3 DNA reads as TGTGCCAGCAGTGAGGCTAGCGGGTTCTCCTACGAGCAGTACTTC. Protein: CASSEASGFSYEQYF.

V and J are TRBV5-1 and TRBJ2-3, with TRBD2 identical over 15 bases. Germline V gene sequence: CDR1 SGHRS, CDR2 YFSETQ. This CDR3 is 16 amino acids long. V shed 2 bases and J 4 bases; nucleotides not matched to a gene: 2. The CDR3 region has the DNA TGCGCCAGCAGCTTAGGACTAGCGGGAGGGTCAGATACGCAGTATTTT. This translates into CASSLGLAGGSDTQYF.

The chain has TRBV6-6 and TRBJ2-7; D may be TRBD1 (5 bases). The V end was cut by 6 bases, the J end by 0 bases, with 15 bases between. Germline CDR1 MNHNY, CDR2 SVGAGI (reference sequence). The CDR3 has 15 amino acids. CDR3 in DNA: TGTGCCAGCAGACCAACAGGTCGACTCTCCTACGAGCAGTACTTC. The encoded protein is CASRPTGRLSYEQYF.

V is TRBV5-6 and J is TRBJ1-3; D is unresolved. CDR1 and CDR2 from the germline V gene are SGHDT and YYEEEE. The CDR3 extends over 15 amino acids. Trimming stripped 0 bases from V and 0 bases from J, with 7 bases between. CDR3 in amino acids: CASSLGLTSGNTIYF. The CDR3 DNA sequence: TGTGCCAGCAGCTTGGGACTGACCTCTGGAAACACCATATATTTT. Full variable domain (rest looked up from reference TRBV5-6 and TRBJ1-3): DAGVTQSPTHLIKTRGQQVTLRCSPKSGHDTVSWYQQALGQGPQFIFQYYEEEERQRGNFPDRFSGHQFPNYSSELNVNALLLGDSALYLCASSLGLTSGNTIYFGEGSWLTVV.

V usage is TRBV19 and J usage is TRBJ2-2, with a weak D call TRBD1 (6 bases). The CDR3 is made up of 14 amino acids. Germline-derived CDR1 and CDR2 are LNHDA and SQIVND (reference sequence). Between the trimmed V and J ends, which lost 4 bases and 7 bases, there was a span of 13 bases. This CDR3 reads CASSTRRGGGELFF. CDR3 bases: TGTGCCAGTAGTACCCGTAGAGGGGGCGGGGAGCTGTTTTTT.